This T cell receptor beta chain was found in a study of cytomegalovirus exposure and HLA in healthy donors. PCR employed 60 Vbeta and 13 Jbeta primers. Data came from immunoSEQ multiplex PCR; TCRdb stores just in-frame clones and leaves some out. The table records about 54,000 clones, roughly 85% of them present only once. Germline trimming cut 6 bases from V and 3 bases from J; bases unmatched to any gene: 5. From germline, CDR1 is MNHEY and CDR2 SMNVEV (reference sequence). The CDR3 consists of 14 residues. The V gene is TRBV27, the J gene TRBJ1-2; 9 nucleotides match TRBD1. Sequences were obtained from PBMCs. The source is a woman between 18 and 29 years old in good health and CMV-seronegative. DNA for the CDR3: TGTGCCAGCAGCTTGGACAGGGGTGACTATGGCTACACCTTC. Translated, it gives CASSLDRGDYGYTF.